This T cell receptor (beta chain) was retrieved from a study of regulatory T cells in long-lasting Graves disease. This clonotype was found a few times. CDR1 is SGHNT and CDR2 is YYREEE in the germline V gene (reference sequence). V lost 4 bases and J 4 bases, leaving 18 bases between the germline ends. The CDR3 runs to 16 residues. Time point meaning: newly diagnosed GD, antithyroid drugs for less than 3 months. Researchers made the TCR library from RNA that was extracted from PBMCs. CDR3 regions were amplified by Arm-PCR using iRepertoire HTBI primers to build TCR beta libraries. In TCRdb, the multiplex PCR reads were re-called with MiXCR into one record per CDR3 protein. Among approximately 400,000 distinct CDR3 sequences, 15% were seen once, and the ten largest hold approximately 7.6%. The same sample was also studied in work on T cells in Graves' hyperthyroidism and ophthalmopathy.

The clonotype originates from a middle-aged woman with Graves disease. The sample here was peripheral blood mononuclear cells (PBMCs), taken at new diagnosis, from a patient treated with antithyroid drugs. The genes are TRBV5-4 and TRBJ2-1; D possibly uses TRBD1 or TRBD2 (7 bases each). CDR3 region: CASSLPGGASYNEQFF. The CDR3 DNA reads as TGTGCCAGCAGCCTGCCAGGGGGGGCATCGTACAATGAGCAGTTCTTC.